The sequence of this TCR beta chain was determined in a study of shared clonotypes between healthy human individuals. Across the whole study: Donors were a couple of women and a few men aged 18 to 49.

The protocol was immunoSEQ multiplex PCR, while the TCRdb copy is restricted to in-frame clones and leaves out a portion. Of some 2 million clones listed, 85% to 95% are singletons. Findings of the study overall: Rarefaction exposed incomplete sorted-subset sequencing despite large depth. Clonotypes not shared had lower generation probabilities than those common to all four donors.

Germline assignment: CDR1 MNHEY and CDR2 SVGAGI. Germline trimming cut 8 bases from V and 2 bases from J; bases unmatched to any gene: 4. The CDR3 loop spans 13 amino acids. A single count supports this clone. Its target is unknown. Other DNA sequences of this sample code for an identical CDR3. The sample was naive CD4+ T cells sorted from blood. Subset here: CD45RA+ positively selected. The V and J genes are TRBV6-5 and TRBJ1-2, with 8 bases fitting TRBD1. The sequence was collected from a man aged 18 to 30 in good health. DNA for the CDR3: TGTGCCAGCCGGGCAGGGGGCAACTATGGCTACACCTTC. It specifies CASRAGGNYGYTF.